This TCR beta chain was documented in a study of T cell responses to AZD1222 COVID-19 vaccine. Study-wide findings and caveats: Compared with day 0, the breadth and depth of the Spike-specific TCR repertoire rose significantly after two doses of AZD1222. Nearly half of unique spike-specific TCRs reportedly avoided B.1.351 and B.1.1.7 mutated regions. Spike-spanning, vaccine-associated CD4 TCRs were dominant at 160-218 and 743-854. Repertoires in all cases were sampled only once the peak T cell response had passed.

Clones were read by immunoSEQ multiplex PCR, and TCRdb kept only the in-frame ones, dropping some. The sample consists of about 110,000 clones, around 85% of them appearing once. In regard to this clone: Antigen: not known.

Germline CDR1 SGHVT, CDR2 SQSDAQ. Trimming removed 3 bases from V and 8 bases from J, with 13 bases in between. This CDR3 comprises 14 residues. The chain has TRBV7-4 and TRBJ1-4; possible D gene TRBD1, 5 bases. The input for sequencing was peripheral blood, taken on day 0 of AZD1222 vaccination. The source is an adult in good health. CDR3 DNA: TGTGCCAGCAGCTTCCCGGACGGGGCAGAAAAACTGTTTTTT. Translation gives CASSFPDGAEKLFF.